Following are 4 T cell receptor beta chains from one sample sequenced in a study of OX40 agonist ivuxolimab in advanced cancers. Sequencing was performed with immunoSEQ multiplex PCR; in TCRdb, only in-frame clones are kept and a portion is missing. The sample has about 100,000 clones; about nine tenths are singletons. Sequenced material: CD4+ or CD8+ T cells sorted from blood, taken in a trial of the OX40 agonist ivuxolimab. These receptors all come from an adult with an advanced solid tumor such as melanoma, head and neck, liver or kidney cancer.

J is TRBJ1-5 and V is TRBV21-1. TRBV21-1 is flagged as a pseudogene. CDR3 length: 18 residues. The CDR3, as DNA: TGTGCCAGCAGCATACTTCAGCCAGGGACGGGTAGCAATCAGCCCCAGCATTTT. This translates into CASSILQPGTGSNQPQHF.

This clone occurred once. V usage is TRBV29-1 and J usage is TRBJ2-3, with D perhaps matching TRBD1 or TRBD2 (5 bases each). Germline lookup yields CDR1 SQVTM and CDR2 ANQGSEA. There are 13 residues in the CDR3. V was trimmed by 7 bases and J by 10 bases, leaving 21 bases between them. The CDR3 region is CSARPGPEAAQYF. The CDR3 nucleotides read TGCAGCGCTAGACCGGGACCAGAGGCGGCGCAGTATTTT.

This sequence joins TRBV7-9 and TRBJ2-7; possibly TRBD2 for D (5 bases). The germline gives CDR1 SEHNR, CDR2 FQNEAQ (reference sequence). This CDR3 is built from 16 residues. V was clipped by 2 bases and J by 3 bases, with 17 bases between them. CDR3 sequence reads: CASSLTIVRRNYEQYF. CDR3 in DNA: TGTGCCAGCAGCTTAACGATAGTAAGGAGGAACTACGAGCAGTACTTC.

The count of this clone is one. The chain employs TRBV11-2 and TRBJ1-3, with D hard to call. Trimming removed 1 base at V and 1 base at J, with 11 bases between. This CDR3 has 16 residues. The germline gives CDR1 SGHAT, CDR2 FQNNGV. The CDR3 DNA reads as TGTGCCAGCAGCTTAGGGGGTGGTAATTCTGGAAACACCATATATTTT. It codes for CASSLGGGNSGNTIYF.